Listed here are 11 T cell receptor beta chains from one sample, sequenced in a study of blood T cell repertoires in COVID-19. Assay: immunoSEQ multiplex PCR; the TCRdb copy retains only in-frame clones and omits some. The table has 150,000 to 200,000 clones, around 89% seen once. The sequenced sample consisted of peripheral blood. Receptors were obtained from a human donor in a cohort sampled during active COVID-19.

J is TRBJ1-6 and V is TRBV5-1; TRBD1 aligns across 8 bases. Germline values: CDR1 SGHRS, CDR2 YFSETQ. V gave up 4 bases and J gave up 8 bases; unmatched junction bases: 8. CDR3 size: 15 residues. The CDR3 sequence: CASSLGQAGDSPLHF. The DNA of the CDR3 is TGCGCCAGCAGCCTGGGACAGGCGGGCGATTCACCCCTCCACTTT.

V and J are TRBV18 and TRBJ1-1; 9 bases match TRBD1. Germline assignment: CDR1 KGHSH and CDR2 LQKENI. The junction had 3 bases not matched to a gene; V was cut back by 4 bases and J by 0 bases. The CDR3 has 15 residues. The CDR3 region has the DNA TGTGCCAGCTCACTTGGGACAGGGTTGAACACTGAAGCTTTCTTT. Its protein product is CASSLGTGLNTEAFF.

The rearrangement links TRBV27 to TRBJ2-1; D uncertain. Between the trimmed V and J ends, which lost 0 bases and 5 bases, there was a span of 5 bases. CDR1 is MNHEY and CDR2 is SMNVEV in the germline V gene (reference sequence). The CDR3 spans 13 residues. CDR3 sequence (DNA): TGTGCCAGCAGTTTATCTCAAAACAATGAGCAGTTCTTC. Amino acids: CASSLSQNNEQFF.

The V and J genes are TRBV7-9 and TRBJ2-6; 7 bases line up with TRBD2. Trimming took 4 bases from V and 2 from J; bases not matched to a gene: 11. CDR3 length equals 18 residues. Germline CDR1 and CDR2: SEHNR and FQNEAQ (reference sequence). In DNA form, the CDR3 reads TGTGCCAGCAGCTCCACCATTGGGCGGGGGACTGGGGCCAACGTCCTGACTTTC. Amino acid sequence: CASSSTIGRGTGANVLTF.

The chain employs TRBV4-3 and TRBJ2-7, with D possibly TRBD1 on 6 matching bases. The V end lost 0 bases, the J end lost 6 bases, and 15 bases lay between the germline ends. The CDR3 extends over 15 amino acids. The V gene's germline CDR1 is LGHNA and CDR2 YSLEER. The CDR3 sequence is CASSQEFNRATEQYF. CDR3 DNA sequence: TGCGCCAGCAGCCAAGAATTCAACAGGGCAACCGAGCAGTACTTC.

The chain links TRBV5-1 to TRBJ2-1; TRBD1 matches 7 bases. The CDR3 totals 15 residues. CDR1 is SGHRS, CDR2 YFSETQ, per germline. The junction had 8 bases not matched to a gene; V was cut back by 3 bases and J by 5 bases. CDR3: CASSSAMGQHNEQFF. In DNA form, the CDR3 reads TGCGCCAGCAGCTCCGCCATGGGACAGCACAATGAGCAGTTCTTC.

The chain uses TRBV27 and TRBJ1-5; the D is unclear. This CDR3 region has 15 residues. V gave up 2 bases and J gave up 1 base, with 9 bases separating them. Germline CDR1 and CDR2: MNHEY and SMNVEV (reference sequence). Written as DNA, the CDR3 is TGTGCCAGCAGTTTACTCGGAGTCAGCAATCAGCCCCAGCATTTT. This translates into CASSLLGVSNQPQHF.

The chain joins TRBV2 to TRBJ1-2; the match to TRBD1 covers 7 bases. V gave up 4 bases and J gave up 8 bases; unmatched junction bases: 7. CDR1 is SNHLY, CDR2 FYNNEI, per germline. The CDR3 spans 13 residues. CDR3 residues: CASSVQGGGGYTF. In DNA, the CDR3 is TGTGCCAGCAGTGTCCAGGGGGGAGGCGGCTACACCTTC.

This clone was observed a handful of times. The chain has TRBV19 and TRBJ1-2, with a tentative D call TRBD1 (5 bases). There are 15 residues in the CDR3. Per germline, CDR1 LNHDA and CDR2 SQIVND (reference sequence). Trimming left V 3 bases short and J 2 bases short, with 13 bases between. In DNA, the CDR3 is TGTGCCAGTAGTATTGCAGGGTACCTAAACTATGGCTACACCTTC. Translation gives CASSIAGYLNYGYTF.

This clone came up once. The chain links TRBV6-6 to TRBJ2-7, with D uncertain. V dropped 2 bases and J dropped 1 base, with 6 bases sitting between them. Germline CDR1 is MNHNY and CDR2 is SVGAGI (reference sequence). The CDR3 spans 13 residues. The CDR3 spells CASSYTQSYEQYF. The CDR3 region has the DNA TGTGCCAGCAGTTACACACAATCCTACGAGCAGTACTTC.

The V call is TRBV5-1, the J call TRBJ2-5; 10 positions match TRBD1. The CDR3 runs 16 residues. The V segment lost 4 bases and the J segment 4 bases; nucleotides outside the gene matches: 10. Germline-derived CDR1 and CDR2 are SGHRS and YFSETQ. The DNA of the CDR3 is TGCGCCAGCAGCCACCTACGACAGGGGGCTGGAGAGACCCAGTACTTC. This gives the protein CASSHLRQGAGETQYF.